The entry below gives a single T cell receptor beta chain sequence along with its context. At least 5 micrograms of total RNA were extracted per sample. There are 19 residues in the CDR3. The V and J ends lost 6 bases and 5 bases respectively, with 29 bases between them. The germline gives CDR1 SGHVS, CDR2 FQNEAQ. This specimen comes from a study of blood T cells in healthy people across ages. Next came a second PCR, run for about 6 to 11 cycles, which used a sample-barcoded 5' primer along with a J-beta primer mix. TCRdb used MiXCR to reprocess the 5' RACE reads, holding one entry per CDR3 protein. The table has about 1 million distinct CDR3 sequences, less than 25% seen once. The same sample was also studied in work on T cells of mothers and their children. That paper notes: Healthy Caucasian mothers, three in number, and their six children were the donors.

This receptor was identified in a girl aged 2 to 10 in good health. Sequenced sample: blood. V usage is TRBV7-8 and J usage is TRBJ1-5, with D possibly matching TRBD1 (5 bases). CDR3 sequence (DNA): TGTGCCAGCAGTTCGGGGCGGGGACTTAAGCGGATTGTGGATCAGCCCCAGCATTTT. Amino acids: CASSSGRGLKRIVDQPQHF.